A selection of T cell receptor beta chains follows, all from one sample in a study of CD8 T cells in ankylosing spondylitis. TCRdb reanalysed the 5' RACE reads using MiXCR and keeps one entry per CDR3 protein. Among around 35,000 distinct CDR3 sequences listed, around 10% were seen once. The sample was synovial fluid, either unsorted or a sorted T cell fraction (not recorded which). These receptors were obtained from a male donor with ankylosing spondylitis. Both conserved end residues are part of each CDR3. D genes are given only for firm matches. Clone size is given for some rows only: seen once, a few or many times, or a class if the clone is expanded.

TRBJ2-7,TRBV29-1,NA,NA,CSARGRIKLGGVYEQYF,TGCAGCGCCCGGGGCAGAATTAAGTTAGGAGGGGTTTACGAGCAGTACTTC
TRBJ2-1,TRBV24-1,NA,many,CATSAPSRGHEQFF,TGTGCCACCAGTGCCCCATCCAGGGGCCATGAGCAGTTCTTC
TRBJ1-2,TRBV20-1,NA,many,CSARVPREGYTF,TGCAGTGCTAGAGTCCCAAGGGAGGGCTACACCTTC
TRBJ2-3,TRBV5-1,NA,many,CASNDRGTDTQYF,TGCGCCAGTAATGACAGAGGCACAGATACGCAGTATTTT
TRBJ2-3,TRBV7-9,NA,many,CASSIGAHTQYF,TGTGCCAGCAGCATCGGAGCACATACGCAGTATTTT
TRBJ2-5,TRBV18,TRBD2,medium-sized,CASSPATSGQETQYF,TGTGCCAGCTCACCAGCGACTAGCGGCCAAGAGACCCAGTACTTC
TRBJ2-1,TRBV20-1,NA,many,CSAVTRNPGKIYNEQFF,TGCAGTGCGGTTACCCGCAACCCTGGCAAAATCTACAATGAGCAGTTCTTC
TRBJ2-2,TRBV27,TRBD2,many,CASSLPRGGRTGELFF,TGTGCCAGCAGTTTACCACGAGGCGGGAGAACCGGGGAGCTGTTTTTT
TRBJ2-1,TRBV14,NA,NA,CASSSGAEQFF,TGTGCCAGCAGCTCGGGGGCTGAGCAGTTCTTC
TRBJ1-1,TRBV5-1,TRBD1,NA,CASSLTGDSGYTEAFF,TGCGCCAGCAGCTTGACAGGGGATTCGGGTTACACTGAAGCTTTCTTT
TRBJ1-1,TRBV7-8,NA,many,CASTPWEGTEAFF,TGTGCCAGCACCCCTTGGGAGGGCACTGAAGCTTTCTTT